This T cell receptor beta chain derives from a study of blood T cell repertoires in COVID-19. Study overall: COVID-19 samples collected from the United States, Italy and Spain covered acute and convalescent phases. PBMCs, B-cell-depleted T cells, or T cells provided the cDNA or gDNA that made up the material.

Germline CDR1 is MDHEN and CDR2 is SYDVKM. This CDR3 is 16 amino acids long. J gave up 3 bases and V 5 bases, and 7 bases lay outside the gene matches. Data came from immunoSEQ multiplex PCR; TCRdb stores just in-frame clones and leaves some out. The profile covers about 270,000 clones, with around 90% appearing a single time and about 2.5% taken by the ten largest. Seattle enrolled patients during active infection and tracked them longitudinally. The sequenced sample consisted of peripheral blood. The chain couples TRBV28 to TRBJ2-2; 9 positions agree with TRBD1. This TCR came from a young adult with COVID-19, enrolled during active disease. The CDR3 is CASSTPGQGDTGELFF. DNA for the CDR3: TGTGCCAGCAGTACACCGGGACAGGGCGACACCGGGGAGCTGTTTTTT.